This T cell receptor beta chain was sequenced for a study of blood T cell repertoires in COVID-19. Study overall: The United States, Italy and Spain supplied acute and convalescent COVID-19 samples.

Original data processing: Estimated nucleated cell counts came from reference gene primer amplification. The table came from immunoSEQ multiplex PCR; TCRdb's copy has only in-frame clones and leaves some out. V and J calls plus clone size are reproduced from that table; the DNA served to infer D and trimming. This sample has more than 150,000 clones, with roughly 80% found just once. The V gene's germline CDR1 is SGHDN and CDR2 FVKESK. CDR3 length equals 16 residues. Trimming removed 3 bases from V and 8 bases from J; junction bases left unmatched: 9. The TCR was taken from a man aged 45 to 65 who had recovered from COVID-19. V usage is TRBV14 and J usage is TRBJ2-1; 11 nucleotides match TRBD2. Sequenced input: peripheral blood. CDR3 sequence (DNA): TGTGCCAGCAGCCAGGCCGGGACTAGCGGTTCCCATGAGCAGTTCTTC. It codes for CASSQAGTSGSHEQFF.